The 3 T cell receptor beta chains reported below all come from one sample, sequenced in a study of PD-L1 blockade in urothelial cancer. The time point is: peripheral blood 6 weeks after treatment start. The protocol was immunoSEQ multiplex PCR, while the TCRdb copy is restricted to in-frame clones and leaves out a portion. There are about 40,000 clones in the sample; 65% to 90% occur only once, and about 23% lies in the top ten. The starting material was PBMCs, obtained around atezolizumab (anti-PD-L1) treatment. These receptors all come from a man aged 60-69 years with urothelial cancer.

This clone was counted once. This sequence joins TRBV5-4 and TRBJ2-3, with 14 bases fitting TRBD2. Germline V CDR1 and CDR2: SGHNT, YYREEE (reference sequence). The CDR3 totals 17 residues. J was trimmed by 3 bases and V by 3 bases; bases with no gene match: 6. The CDR3 loop reads CASSSLGLAGGTDTQYF. The CDR3 nucleotides are TGTGCCAGCAGCTCCCTTGGACTAGCGGGAGGAACAGATACGCAGTATTTT.

V and J are TRBV18 and TRBJ2-7, with D possibly being TRBD2 (7 bases). Germline lookup yields CDR1 KGHSH and CDR2 LQKENI. The CDR3 totals 15 residues. Trimming took off 0 bases at V and 7 bases at J, with 16 bases between the two ends. The CDR3 protein is CASSPPGGALREQYF. CDR3 bases: TGTGCCAGCTCACCACCGGGGGGGGCGCTAAGAGAGCAGTACTTC.

This clone was observed a handful of times. The V gene is TRBV29-1, the J gene TRBJ2-5; D call uncertain. The V gene's germline CDR1 is SQVTM and CDR2 ANQGSEA. There are 12 residues in the CDR3. V lost 4 bases, J lost 5 bases, and 11 bases lay in between. In DNA form, the CDR3 reads TGCAGCGTTGGTCACTTGATGGAGACCCAGTACTTC. Protein product: CSVGHLMETQYF. The full variable domain, its missing parts supplied by reference TRBV29-1 and TRBJ2-5, is SAVISQKPSRDICQRGTSLTIQCQVDSQVTMMFWYRQQPGQSLTLIATANQGSEATYESGFVIDKFPISRPNLTFSTLTVSNMSPEDSSIYLCSVGHLMETQYFGPGTRLLVL.